The 20 T cell receptor beta chains below were found in one sample sequenced in a study of Ad26.COV2.S vaccination and SARS-CoV-2 variants. Treatment here: around 19 received Ad26.COV2.S at low or high dose, single or two shots; roughly five received placebo; per-sample allocation not given. Sampling was done on day 63 after the first vaccine or placebo injection. Using immunoSEQ multiplex PCR, the repertoire was profiled, and TCRdb retains in-frame clones only, with some absent. The sample includes 300,000 to 350,000 clones, roughly 89% seen only once; the top ten take around 5.3%. The sample in question was peripheral blood, obtained in a trial of Ad26.COV2.S vaccine versus placebo. Receptor source: a person between 18 and 60 years old who received the Ad26.COV2.S COVID-19 vaccine or a placebo.

The V call is TRBV7-8, the J call TRBJ1-2; 9 bases agree with TRBD1. V shed 5 bases, J shed 8 bases, and the junction held 6 bases outside the gene matches. The CDR3 length is 13 residues. Germline V gives CDR1 SGHVS, CDR2 FQNEAQ. CDR3 bases: TGTGCCAGCAGCCTCGGACAGGGGATGGGCTACACCTTC. Translation gives CASSLGQGMGYTF.

The rearrangement uses TRBV9 and TRBJ2-2; 9 bases match TRBD2. Germline V gene lookup returns CDR1 SGDLS and CDR2 YYNGEE. The length of the CDR3 is 16 residues. With 3 bases clipped from V and 0 bases from J, the junction kept 3 bases outside the gene matches. In DNA, the CDR3 is TGTGCCAGCAGCGCCCCTAGCGGGACGAACACCGGGGAGCTGTTTTTT. It codes for CASSAPSGTNTGELFF.

This chain links TRBV6-2 or TRBV6-3 with TRBJ1-4; 8 nucleotides agree with TRBD1. Trimming took 0 bases from V and 5 from J; bases not matched to a gene: 8. Germline CDR1 reads MNHEY; CDR2 reads SVGEGT. This CDR3 has 17 residues. In DNA form, the CDR3 reads TGTGCCAGCAGTTACTCGGCAGGGGGCGGCCGGAATGAAAAACTGTTTTTT. This codes for CASSYSAGGGRNEKLFF.

The chain joins TRBV2 to TRBJ1-5; 8 nucleotides match TRBD1. The CDR3 has 14 amino acids. The germline CDR1 and CDR2 sequences are SNHLY and FYNNEI. Unmatched junction bases numbered 2, after V lost 4 bases and J lost 3 bases. DNA for the CDR3: TGTGCCAGCAGTGGGGACAGGTACAATCAGCCCCAGCATTTT. Translation gives CASSGDRYNQPQHF.

The gene calls are TRBV20-1 and TRBJ2-2; D gene uncertain. V dropped 5 bases and J dropped 1 base, with 8 bases sitting between them. Germline lookup yields CDR1 DFQATT and CDR2 SNEGSKA (reference sequence). The CDR3 sequence is 13 residues long. The CDR3, as DNA: TGCAGTGCTCGTGACCTGAACACCGGGGAGCTGTTTTTT. Its protein product is CSARDLNTGELFF.

The CDR3 spells CASSADPPGYEQYF. The CDR3 DNA reads TGTGCCAGCAGTGCTGACCCACCGGGCTACGAGCAGTACTTC. The chain combines TRBV2 with TRBJ2-7, with D unclear. The germline gives CDR1 SNHLY, CDR2 FYNNEI. The V end lost 4 bases, the J end lost 3 bases, and 13 bases lay between the germline ends. The CDR3 covers 14 residues.

This clone was observed once. V and J are TRBV9 and TRBJ2-1; 12 bases are a match to TRBD2. Germline trimming cut 4 bases from V and 8 bases from J; bases unmatched to any gene: 7. Germline CDR1 reads SGDLS; CDR2 reads YYNGEE. This CDR3 region has 15 residues. This CDR3 reads CASSPTSGGSYEQFF. The CDR3 region has the DNA TGTGCCAGCAGCCCAACTAGCGGGGGGTCGTATGAGCAGTTCTTC.

The V and J genes are TRBV6-4 and TRBJ2-3; D may correspond to TRBD1 or TRBD2 (5 bases each). The CDR3 is 13 amino acids. Trimming removed 5 bases at V and 4 bases at J, with 10 bases between. Germline CDR1 and CDR2: MRHNA and SNTAGT. The CDR3 region is CASSREGADTQYF. The CDR3 DNA is TGTGCCAGCAGTCGGGAAGGGGCAGATACGCAGTATTTT.

The chain couples TRBV28 to TRBJ2-7; tentative D call: TRBD1 (6 bases). Trimming shortened V by 8 bases and J by 0 bases, and 8 bases separated the two germline ends. The CDR3 sequence is 12 residues long. Germline values: CDR1 MDHEN, CDR2 SYDVKM. The DNA for the CDR3 is TGTGCCAGCCGGGACAACTCCTACGAGCAGTACTTC. Its translation is CASRDNSYEQYF.

V usage is TRBV6-1 and J usage is TRBJ1-1; D not certain. CDR1 and CDR2 (germline): MNHNS, SASEGT. Trimming stripped 3 bases from V and 2 bases from J, with 16 bases between. The CDR3 has 16 residues. This chain's CDR3 is CASSDPSRPVNTEAFF. The CDR3 bases are TGTGCCAGCAGTGACCCCTCGAGGCCCGTAAACACTGAAGCTTTCTTT.

This clone was recorded only once. The V gene is TRBV28, the J gene TRBJ1-4; 8 bases fit TRBD1. Germline V gene lookup returns CDR1 MDHEN and CDR2 SYDVKM. This CDR3 has 15 residues. V was clipped by 5 bases and J by 3 bases; unmatched bases: 5. The DNA of the CDR3 is TGTGCCAGCAGTCGCCCAGGGGGCTCTAATGAAAAACTGTTTTTT. It is translated as CASSRPGGSNEKLFF. Filled out from reference TRBV28 and TRBJ1-4, the complete variable domain reads DVKVTQSSRYLVKRTGEKVFLECVQDMDHENMFWYRQDPGLGLRLIYFSYDVKMKEKGDIPEGYSVSREKKERFSLILESASTNQTSMYLCASSRPGGSNEKLFFGSGTQLSVL.

The CDR3 loop is CASSFPTSGGPYEQYF. The CDR3 nucleotides are TGTGCCAGCAGCTTCCCGACTAGCGGGGGACCCTACGAGCAGTACTTC. The V call is TRBV7-9, the J call TRBJ2-7, with 12 bases that match TRBD2. The CDR3 is 16 amino acids. Germline CDR1 reads SEHNR; CDR2 reads FQNEAQ (reference sequence). With 3 bases clipped from V and 2 bases from J, the junction kept 5 bases outside the gene matches. The variable domain in full, with the rest retrieved from reference TRBV7-9 and TRBJ2-7, is DTGVSQNPRHKITKRGQNVTFRCDPISEHNRLYWYRQTLGQGPEFLTYFQNEAQLEKSRLLSDRFSAERPKGSFSTLEIQRTEQGDSAMYLCASSFPTSGGPYEQYFGPGTRLTVT.

This chain links TRBV5-1 with TRBJ2-2; D uncertain. Trimming took 0 bases from V and 1 from J, leaving 7 bases between them. This CDR3 has 15 amino acids. CDR1 is SGHRS, CDR2 YFSETQ, per germline. Written as DNA, the CDR3 is TGCGCCAGCAGCTTGGCCAGCAGGAACACCGGGGAGCTGTTTTTT. Protein product: CASSLASRNTGELFF.

The V call is TRBV9, the J call TRBJ2-5; the D is unclear. There are 15 residues in the CDR3. CDR1 and CDR2 (germline): SGDLS, YYNGEE. Trimming took 0 bases from V and 4 from J, leaving 13 bases between them. The CDR3: CASSVAPTYGETQYF. In nucleotides, the CDR3 is TGTGCCAGCAGCGTAGCCCCGACATATGGAGAGACCCAGTACTTC.

The chain links TRBV13 to TRBJ2-3, with D unclear. Germline lookup yields CDR1 PRHDT and CDR2 FYEKMQ (reference sequence). V lost 6 bases and J 5 bases, leaving 12 bases between the germline ends. This CDR3 is 13 amino acids long. In nucleotides, the CDR3 is TGTGCCAGCAGAGTCTTGGGGATAGATACGCAGTATTTT. It translates to CASRVLGIDTQYF.

The chain combines TRBV28 with TRBJ2-1; 7 positions match TRBD2. This CDR3 contains 16 residues. CDR1 is MDHEN, CDR2 SYDVKM, per germline. The V segment lost 2 bases and the J segment 5 bases; nucleotides outside the gene matches: 9. The CDR3 loop is CASSLETPSGHNEQFF. CDR3 sequence (DNA): TGTGCCAGCAGTTTAGAGACTCCTAGCGGCCACAATGAGCAGTTCTTC.

The chain recombines TRBV10-3 with TRBJ1-5; 7 nucleotides align to TRBD1. The V gene end was trimmed by 10 bases and the J gene end by 6 bases; junction bases not matched to a gene: 9. Germline CDR1 ENHRY, CDR2 SYGVKD. The CDR3 runs to 13 residues. CDR3 nucleotide sequence: TGTGCCACCCGGGACAGAAACCCTCAGCCCCAGCATTTT. It translates to CATRDRNPQPQHF.

This chain connects TRBV9 to TRBJ2-7, with D uncertain. V dropped 0 bases and J dropped 3 bases, with 1 base sitting between them. Germline loops: CDR1 SGDLS, CDR2 YYNGEE. The CDR3 consists of 11 residues. In nucleotides, the CDR3 is TGTGCCAGCAGCGTAGACTACGAGCAGTACTTC. Translation: CASSVDYEQYF.

CDR3 nucleotides: TGTGCCAGCAGCGCTACTAGCACAGATACGCAGTATTTT. Amino acid sequence: CASSATSTDTQYF. The chain combines TRBV9 with TRBJ2-3; no reliable D call. V lost 3 bases and J 0 bases, leaving 5 bases between the germline ends. Germline V gene sequence: CDR1 SGDLS, CDR2 YYNGEE. The CDR3 is 13 amino acids.

The chain joins TRBV6-5 to TRBJ1-1; TRBD1 matches 10 bases. With 2 bases clipped from V and 1 base from J, the junction kept 4 bases outside the gene matches. The CDR3 has 16 amino acids. Germline loops: CDR1 MNHEY, CDR2 SVGAGI. This chain's CDR3 is CASSYGTGEANTEAFF. CDR3 bases: TGTGCCAGCAGTTACGGGACAGGGGAAGCGAACACTGAAGCTTTCTTT.